These T cell receptor beta chains were read from a single sample in a study of T cell responses to AZD1222 COVID-19 vaccine. Libraries were prepared by immunoSEQ multiplex PCR; TCRdb keeps only in-frame clonotypes and omits some of them. The sample yields over 85,000 clones, roughly 80% seen once. Specimen: peripheral blood, collected 28 days after the second AZD1222 dose. The origin of the receptors is an adult who received the AZD1222 COVID-19 vaccine. The CDR3 runs from the conserved cysteine through the conserved F or W. Fields, in order: J gene, D gene, V gene, clone size, CDR3 DNA, CDR3 protein. A D gene is named only where the DNA matches it firmly. Size is stated for part of the rows, as once, few or many counts, or as a class when the clone is expanded.

>TRBJ1-2|TRBD1|TRBV29-1|.
TGCAGCGTGGACCCGACAGGGAACGGTTATGGCTACACCTTC
CSVDPTGNGYGYTF
>TRBJ1-5|TRBD1|TRBV6-2/TRBV6-3|.
TGTGCCAGCAGTTACTCGGGGACAGGGGGTAATCAGCCCCAGCATTTT
CASSYSGTGGNQPQHF
>TRBJ2-2|.|TRBV6-5|.
TGTGCCAGCAGTTACCCGGCTGGAGGGGCGGGCGGGGAGCTGTTTTTT
CASSYPAGGAGGELFF
>TRBJ1-1|.|TRBV19|once
TGTGCCAGTAAAGGCATTATGAACACTGAAGCTTTCTTT
CASKGIMNTEAFF
>TRBJ2-2|.|TRBV18|.
TGTGCCAGCTCACCGGCCAACACCGGGGAGCTGTTTTTT
CASSPANTGELFF
>TRBJ2-7|TRBD1|TRBV6-5|.
TGTGCCAGCCGTACAGGGGGCAGCTACGAGCAGTACTTC
CASRTGGSYEQYF
>TRBJ2-2|.|TRBV10-3|few
TGTGCCATCAGCTTTTCCGGGGAGCTGTTTTTT
CAISFSGELFF
>TRBJ2-5|TRBD2|TRBV29-1|.
TGCACCACCGGGGGGGCCAGGGAGACCCAGTACTTC
CTTGGARETQYF
>TRBJ1-6|TRBD1|TRBV3-1/TRBV3-2|few
TGTGCCAGCAGCCGAAGACAGGGAACGTGGAATTCACCCCTCCACTTT
CASSRRQGTWNSPLHF
>TRBJ2-7|TRBD2|TRBV7-2|.
TGTGCCAGCAGGCCGAGGCTAGCGGGCCTCTACGAGCAGTACTTC
CASRPRLAGLYEQYF
>TRBJ2-3|.|TRBV6-5|.
TGTGCCAGCAGTCTTTCTTATAGCACAGATACGCAGTATTTT
CASSLSYSTDTQYF
>TRBJ2-3|.|TRBV3-1/TRBV3-2|.
TGTGCCAGCAGCCAAGTCGCAGGGTCAGATACGCAGTATTTT
CASSQVAGSDTQYF
>TRBJ1-5|.|TRBV19|.
TGTGCCAGTAGTATAGACGCCCTCAATCAGCCCCAGCATTTT
CASSIDALNQPQHF
>TRBJ2-7|.|TRBV27|.
TGTGCCAGCTTCTCTAGCTCCTACGAGCAGTACTTC
CASFSSSYEQYF
>TRBJ2-1|.|TRBV27|.
TGTGCCAGCAGTTTAGGCCATGAGCAGTTCTTC
CASSLGHEQFF
>TRBJ2-7|.|TRBV6-2/TRBV6-3|.
TGTGCCAGCAGTCCGTATCCTCTGGGAGCGAGCTCCTACGAGCAGTACTTC
CASSPYPLGASSYEQYF
>TRBJ1-1|.|TRBV3-1/TRBV3-2|.
TGTGCCAGCAGCCTGACACAGGGGAACACTGAAGCTTTCTTT
CASSLTQGNTEAFF
>TRBJ1-1|.|TRBV21-1|.
TGTGCCAGCAGCAGTTCCCTCGGTCGGGGACCCGGAATCACTGAAGCTTTCTTT
CASSSSLGRGPGITEAFF
>TRBJ2-1|.|TRBV12-5|.
TGTGCTAGTATCTCCTACAATGAGCAGTTCTTC
CASISYNEQFF
>TRBJ2-7|TRBD1|TRBV6-4|.
TGTGCCAGCAGTCGACAGGGCAGTTTTAACGAGCAGTACTTC
CASSRQGSFNEQYF
>TRBJ2-7|.|TRBV29-1|few
TGCAGCGTTTGGGCAGGCTCCTACGAGCAGTACTTC
CSVWAGSYEQYF
>TRBJ1-2|.|TRBV7-3|.
TGTGCCAGCCTTCAGGGGACTTATGGCTACACCTTC
CASLQGTYGYTF
>TRBJ1-6|.|TRBV7-2|.
TGTGCCAGCAGCACAGACGGAATTAATTCACCCCTCCACTTT
CASSTDGINSPLHF
>TRBJ2-7|TRBD2|TRBV7-2|.
TGTGCCAGCAGCTTAATAGGTAGCGGGAGCTACGAGCAGTACTTC
CASSLIGSGSYEQYF
>TRBJ1-4|.|TRBV27|.
TGTGCCAGCAGCCCCACGTGGGATGCGCGAGAAAAACTGTTTTTT
CASSPTWDAREKLFF
>TRBJ2-7|TRBD1|TRBV18|once
TGTGCCAGCTCACGACAGGGCTACGAGCAGTACTTC
CASSRQGYEQYF
>TRBJ2-7|.|TRBV7-9|.
TGTGCCAGCAGCTTAGCGAGAGATAGCTACGAGCAGTACTTC
CASSLARDSYEQYF
>TRBJ2-7|.|TRBV4-1|.
TGCGCCAGCAGCCTCCGGGATGTGGGGGAGCAGTACTTC
CASSLRDVGEQYF
>TRBJ2-1|TRBD2|TRBV10-2|.
TGCGCCAGCAGTCTTAGCGGGAGAAAATACAATGAGCAGTTCTTC
CASSLSGRKYNEQFF
>TRBJ2-1|.|TRBV6-4|.
TGTGCCAGCAGCGCCCCCAGGTTCTACAATGAGCAGTTCTTC
CASSAPRFYNEQFF
>TRBJ1-1|.|TRBV5-4|few
TGTGCCAGCAGCTTGGGTCTGGGGTTAGGGAACACTGAAGCTTTCTTT
CASSLGLGLGNTEAFF
>TRBJ2-5|TRBD1|TRBV6-2/TRBV6-3|.
TGTGCCAGCAGTTATGGCGCTTGGACGCAGGGGGAAGAGACCCAGTACTTC
CASSYGAWTQGEETQYF
>TRBJ1-1|.|TRBV5-1|.
TGCGCCAGCAGCTTGGGCACCCACACTGAAGCTTTCTTT
CASSLGTHTEAFF
>TRBJ1-1|.|TRBV5-1|.
TGCGCCAGCAGCTTAGAGGGGGGTAAAAGGGCTGAAGCTTTCTTT
CASSLEGGKRAEAFF
>TRBJ2-3|.|TRBV7-8|.
TGTGCCAGCAGCACATGGACAGCCAACACAGATACGCAGTATTTT
CASSTWTANTDTQYF
>TRBJ1-5|TRBD1|TRBV6-2/TRBV6-3|.
TGTGCCAGCAGCCGCCCTGGGACAGTCAATCAGCCCCAGCATTTT
CASSRPGTVNQPQHF
>TRBJ2-1|TRBD2|TRBV30|once
TGTGCCTGGACATCCCGGGAGGGGGTCTACAATGAGCAGTTCTTC
CAWTSREGVYNEQFF
>TRBJ1-4|.|TRBV2|.
TGTGCCAGCAAGCTAGGGGCAGGCGGAACTAATGAAAAACTGTTTTTT
CASKLGAGGTNEKLFF
>TRBJ2-5|.|TRBV20-1|few
TGCAGCCCCAGACTACAAGAGACCCAGTACTTC
CSPRLQETQYF
>TRBJ2-4|.|TRBV5-5|few
TGTGCCAGCAGCGAAGGGATAGGTGGACTAGCCAAAAACATTCAGTACTTC
CASSEGIGGLAKNIQYF
>TRBJ1-1|.|TRBV5-5|few
TGTGCCAGCAGCCCCCCCAGCGGGGACGCTGAAGCTTTCTTT
CASSPPSGDAEAFF